This T cell receptor (beta chain) was obtained from a study of chemoradiotherapy in HPV16-positive cancers. Study-wide results and caveats: Non-HPV-specific T cells did not expand in tumors during treatment, whereas candidate HPV-specific clones and E7-related motifs did.

The CDR3 consists of 14 residues. Germline CDR1 SSHAT, CDR2 FNYEAQ (reference sequence). Some clones are missing from TCRdb's copy, which holds only in-frame ones; the method was immunoSEQ multiplex PCR. The sample contains 20,000 to 25,000 clones, 80% to 90% of which appear only once. A remark on this clone: What it binds is not known. The junction departs from the called germline gene at one end, perhaps through a read error.

This chain connects TRBV7-7 to TRBJ2-7; 10 bases are shared with TRBD2. The clonotype comes from a human donor with HPV-associated anogenital cancer. This specimen consisted of blood, obtained from a patient who underwent chemoradiotherapy. The CDR3 region is CASSPSGRDYEQYF. Written as DNA, the CDR3 is TGTGCTAGCAGCCCAAGCGGGAGGGACTACGAGCAGTACTTC.